The rows below give T cell receptor beta chains drawn from one sample of a study of radiotherapy plus CTLA-4 blockade in lung cancer. Generated by immunoSEQ multiplex PCR, the TCRdb table keeps only in-frame clones and is missing some. The table lists about 95,000 clones, 83% of them singletons. Here the sequenced sample was peripheral blood, taken from a patient treated with radiotherapy plus ipilimumab. These receptors originate from a human donor with non-small cell lung cancer who had stable disease on radiotherapy plus ipilimumab. The CDR3 runs from the conserved cysteine through the conserved F or W. Fields, in order: V gene, CDR3 protein.

>TRBV19
CASSILVTGGDGTQYF
>TRBV28
CATCVRGFYGYTF
>TRBV6-5
CASSYSHSSGANVLTF
>TRBV5-1
CASSLEGRGADIQYF
>TRBV5-1
CASSLAGGVNTEAFF
>TRBV4-1
CASSPGQGIPNEKLFF
>TRBV6-5
CASSYRGQRGSEQYF
>TRBV19
CASSTDLVWQVNTGELFF
>TRBV9
CASSVEGMGGYTF
>TRBV6-1
CASSLLAGTYEQYF
>TRBV28
CASSSANTGELFF
>TRBV28
CASSAPGSYGYTF
>TRBV9
CASSVVSGRADTQYF
>TRBV19
CASSKRTGGGSTEAFF
>TRBV28
CASTQGNQPQHF
>TRBV30
CAWNKVGEQYF
>TRBV7-8
CASRQIISGQGAEGEQYF